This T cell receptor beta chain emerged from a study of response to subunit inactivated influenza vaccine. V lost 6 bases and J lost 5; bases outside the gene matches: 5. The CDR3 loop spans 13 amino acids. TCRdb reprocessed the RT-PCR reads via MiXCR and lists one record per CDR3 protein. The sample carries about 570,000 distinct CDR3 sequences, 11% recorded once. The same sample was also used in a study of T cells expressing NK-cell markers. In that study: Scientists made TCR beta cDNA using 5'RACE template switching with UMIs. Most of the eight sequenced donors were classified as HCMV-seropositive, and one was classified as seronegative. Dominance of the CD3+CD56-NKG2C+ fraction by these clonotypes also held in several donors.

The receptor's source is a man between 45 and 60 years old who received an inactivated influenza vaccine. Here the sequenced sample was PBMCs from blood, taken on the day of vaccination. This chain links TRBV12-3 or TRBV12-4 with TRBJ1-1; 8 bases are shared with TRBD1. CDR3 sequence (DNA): TGTGCCAGCAGCGGACAGGGATGGACTGAAGCTTTCTTT. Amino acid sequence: CASSGQGWTEAFF.